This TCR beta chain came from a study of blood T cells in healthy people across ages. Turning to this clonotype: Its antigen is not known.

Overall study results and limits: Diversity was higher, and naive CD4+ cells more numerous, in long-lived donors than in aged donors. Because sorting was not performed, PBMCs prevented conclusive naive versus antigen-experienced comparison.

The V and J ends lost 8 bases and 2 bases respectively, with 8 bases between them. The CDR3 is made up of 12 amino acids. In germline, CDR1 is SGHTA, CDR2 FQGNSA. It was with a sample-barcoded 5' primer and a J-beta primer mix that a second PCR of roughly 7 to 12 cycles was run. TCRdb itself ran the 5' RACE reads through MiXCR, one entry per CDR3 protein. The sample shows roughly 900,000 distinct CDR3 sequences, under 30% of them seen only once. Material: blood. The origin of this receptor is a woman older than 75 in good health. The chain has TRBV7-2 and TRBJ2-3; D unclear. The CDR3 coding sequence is TGTACCAGCGGCCACTTCACAGATACGCAGTATTTT. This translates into CTSGHFTDTQYF.